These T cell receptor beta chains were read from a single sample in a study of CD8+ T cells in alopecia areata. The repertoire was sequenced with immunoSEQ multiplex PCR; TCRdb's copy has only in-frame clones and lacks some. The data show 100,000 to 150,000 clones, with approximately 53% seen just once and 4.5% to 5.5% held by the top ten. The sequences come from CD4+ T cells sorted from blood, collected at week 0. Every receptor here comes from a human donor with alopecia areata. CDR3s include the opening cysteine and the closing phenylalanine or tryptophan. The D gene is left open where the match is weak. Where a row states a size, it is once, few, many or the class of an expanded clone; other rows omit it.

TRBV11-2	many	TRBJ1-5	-	CASSRNTGSNQPQHF
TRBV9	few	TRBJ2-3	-	CASSVRGVGTDTQYF
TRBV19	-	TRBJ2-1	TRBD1	CASRLGQGVGDEQFF
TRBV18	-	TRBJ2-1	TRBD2	CASSNSGDEQFF
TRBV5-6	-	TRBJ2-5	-	CASSLVGSATQETQYF
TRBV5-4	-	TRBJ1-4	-	CASSLAGREKLFF
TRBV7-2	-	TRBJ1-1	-	CASSLGRRTEAFF
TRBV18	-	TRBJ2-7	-	CASSSFSYEQYF
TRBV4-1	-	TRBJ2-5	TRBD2	CASSNGLAGIQETQYF
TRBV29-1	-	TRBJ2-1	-	CSVARTAYNEQFF
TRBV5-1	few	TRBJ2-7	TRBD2	CASSLEAGGDEQYF
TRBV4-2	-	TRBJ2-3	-	CASSQVGLVTDTQYF
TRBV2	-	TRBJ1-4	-	CASSDLGDLEKLFF
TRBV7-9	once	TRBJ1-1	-	CASSLSNTEAFF
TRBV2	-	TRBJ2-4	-	CASDGQEGNIQYF
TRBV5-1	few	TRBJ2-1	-	CASSSNRQNNEQFF
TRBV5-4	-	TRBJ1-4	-	CASSLDRDEKLFF
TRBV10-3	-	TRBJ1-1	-	CAISGGGSQAFF
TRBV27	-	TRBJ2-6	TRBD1	CASSVRTGNTGANVLTF
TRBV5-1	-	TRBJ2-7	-	CASSLVEGGSYEQYF
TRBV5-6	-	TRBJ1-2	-	CASSLGGSYGYTF
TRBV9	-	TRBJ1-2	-	CASSVIQDTHYGYTF
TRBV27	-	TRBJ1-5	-	CASSRDVSNQPQHF
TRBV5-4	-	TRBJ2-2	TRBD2	CASSLDGLAENTGELFF
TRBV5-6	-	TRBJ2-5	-	CASSFRQETQYF
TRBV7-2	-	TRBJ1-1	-	CASSLGAQDAGAFF
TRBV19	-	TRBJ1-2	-	CASSIGRDLFGYTF
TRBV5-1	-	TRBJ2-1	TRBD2	CASSQLAGEDNEQFF
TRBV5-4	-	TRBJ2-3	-	CASSSAGLSTQYF
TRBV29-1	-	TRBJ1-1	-	CSVERGLSTEAFF
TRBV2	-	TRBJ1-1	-	CASSVWWNTEAFF
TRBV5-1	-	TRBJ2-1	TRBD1	CASSTRDRGPSYNEQFF